The 31 T cell receptor beta chains in this list originate from one sample, sequenced in a study of T cells in Graves' hyperthyroidism and ophthalmopathy. What was amplified from RNA transcripts were TCR beta CDR3 regions. The HTBI primer set drove a first-round RT-PCR of the TCR CDR3. TCRdb reprocessed the multiplex PCR reads via MiXCR and lists one record per CDR3 protein. The sample includes some 560,000 distinct CDR3 sequences, less than 15% seen only once; the top ten take approximately 15%. Sequencing used blood. The receptor source for this set is a middle-aged woman with Graves' hyperthyroidism.

The rearrangement joins TRBV5-8 to TRBJ1-3; D remains unclear. Germline CDR1 is SGHTS and CDR2 is YDEGEE. V lost 3 bases to trimming and J lost 0 bases, with 10 bases between them. There are 15 residues in the CDR3. The CDR3 DNA reads TGTGCCAGCAGCTCAAGGAGGTACTCTGGAAACACCATATATTTT. Amino acid sequence: CASSSRRYSGNTIYF.

The sample holds many counts of this clonotype. The J gene is TRBJ2-7, the V gene TRBV6-1; perhaps TRBD1 as D (6 bases). In germline, CDR1 is MNHNS, CDR2 SASEGT. Trimming took 6 bases from V and 4 from J, leaving 19 bases between them. The CDR3 is 15 amino acids. The CDR3 region has the DNA TGTGCCAGCAGCCCCCTGACAGGAACCAGGTACGAGCAGTACTTC. Encoded protein: CASSPLTGTRYEQYF.

There are many counts of this clonotype. The chain couples TRBV28 to TRBJ2-7; 8 positions agree with TRBD2. V trimming: 5 bases; J trimming: 2 bases; junction bases outside the gene matches: 8. The CDR3 runs to 15 residues. In germline, CDR1 is MDHEN, CDR2 SYDVKM. In DNA form, the CDR3 reads TGTGCCAGCAGTGCCGGGACTAGAGTGGCCTACGAGCAGTACTTC. It translates to CASSAGTRVAYEQYF.

J is TRBJ1-2 and V is TRBV3-1; no clear D. The CDR3 sequence is 11 residues long. Trimming left V 7 bases short and J 8 bases short, with 11 bases between. Germline assignment: CDR1 LGHDT and CDR2 YNNKEL (reference sequence). CDR3 sequence reads: CASKLGEGYTF. CDR3 in DNA: TGTGCCAGCAAGCTCGGGGAAGGCTACACCTTC.

This clonotype occurred a few times. J is TRBJ1-5 and V is TRBV4-2, with D unclear. Trimming shortened V by 0 bases and J by 2 bases, and 11 bases separated the two germline ends. CDR1 LGHNA and CDR2 YNFKEQ come from the germline V gene. The CDR3 is 16 amino acids. This chain's CDR3 is CASSQEGQAGNQPQHF. The CDR3 region has the DNA TGTGCCAGCAGCCAAGAAGGTCAGGCAGGCAATCAGCCCCAGCATTTT.

This clonotype was found many times. This chain links TRBV28 with TRBJ2-2; 8 bases are shared with TRBD1. The V gene's germline CDR1 is MDHEN and CDR2 SYDVKM. V trimming: 5 bases; J trimming: 1 base; junction bases outside the gene matches: 6. This CDR3 spans 16 amino acids. The CDR3 sequence is CASSPGGSQNTGELFF. For the CDR3, the DNA is TGTGCCAGCAGTCCAGGGGGCTCCCAGAACACCGGGGAGCTGTTTTTT.

This clonotype was detected ten times or more. One end of the junction does not line up with germline, which may come from a read error. This chain joins TRBV12-3 or TRBV12-4 and TRBJ2-7; 11 bases are a match to TRBD2. The CDR3 is 14 residues long. CDR3 bases: TGTGCCGGCAGAAATCTAGCGGGAGGCTACGAGCAGTACTTC. It specifies CAGRNLAGGYEQYF.

In its sample, this clonotype was seen a few times. A junction boundary mismatches the germline segment, possibly from a read error. The J gene is TRBJ2-7, the V gene TRBV27; D is uncertain. Germline V gene sequence: CDR1 MNHEY, CDR2 SMNVEV (reference sequence). The CDR3 runs to 15 residues. CDR3 bases: TGTGCCAGCAGTTTCGAGAGATTCCGCTCCTACGAGCGGTACTTC. Translated: CASSFERFRSYERYF.

This clonotype appeared many times. The J gene is TRBJ1-5, the V gene TRBV28; no clear D gene. In germline, CDR1 is MDHEN, CDR2 SYDVKM. Trimming took off 3 bases at V and 2 bases at J, with 11 bases between the two ends. The CDR3 runs to 15 residues. The CDR3 is CASSFPGGGNQPQHF. DNA for the CDR3: TGTGCCAGCAGTTTTCCCGGAGGCGGCAATCAGCCCCAGCATTTT. The full variable domain, completed using reference TRBV28 and TRBJ1-5, is DVKVTQSSRYLVKRTGEKVFLECVQDMDHENMFWYRQDPGLGLRLIYFSYDVKMKEKGDIPEGYSVSREKKERFSLILESASTNQTSMYLCASSFPGGGNQPQHFGDGTRLSIL.

This clonotype was detected a few times. This chain uses TRBV19 with TRBJ1-1; D not certain. This CDR3 is 15 amino acids long. V dropped 5 bases and J dropped 8 bases, with 21 bases sitting between them. Germline loops: CDR1 LNHDA, CDR2 SQIVND (reference sequence). CDR3 DNA sequence: TGTGCCAGTAGTGTCGGGAGCGCTCGAACGGCCGAAGCTTTCTTT. It yields the protein CASSVGSARTAEAFF.

This clonotype was seen only a few times. The chain recombines TRBV6-2 or TRBV6-3 with TRBJ2-2; D gene ambiguous. V lost 0 bases to trimming and J lost 8 bases, with 19 bases between them. The germline V gene has CDR1 MNHEY and CDR2 SVGEGT. The CDR3 is 17 amino acids. CDR3 nucleotides: TGTGCCAGCAGTTACTCGATGTCAGATCCCGAAGGGGGGGAGCTGTTTTTT. Its translation is CASSYSMSDPEGGELFF.

V usage is TRBV7-2 and J usage is TRBJ2-7; 10 bases align to TRBD2. This CDR3 region has 15 residues. Per the germline V gene, CDR1 is SGHTA and CDR2 is FQGNSA. The ends lost 4 bases at V and 0 bases at J; junction bases unmatched: 3. CDR3 coding DNA: TGTGCCAGCAGCTATCTAGCGGGGGACTCCTACGAGCAGTACTTC. It translates to CASSYLAGDSYEQYF.

This clonotype was seen at least ten times. The chain recombines TRBV7-8 with TRBJ2-7, with a possible D match to TRBD2 (5 bases). Trimming took 0 bases from V and 0 from J, leaving 15 bases between them. This CDR3 region has 17 residues. Germline V gene lookup returns CDR1 SGHVS and CDR2 FQNEAQ. CDR3 in DNA: TGTGCCAGCAGCTTAGCGCTTCTCAGCGGACTCTCCTACGAGCAGTACTTC. It encodes CASSLALLSGLSYEQYF.

This clonotype was found many times. The genes are TRBV3-1 and TRBJ1-2; weak D call: TRBD1 (5 bases). The CDR3 contains 16 residues. The V end lost 4 bases, the J end lost 4 bases, and 19 bases lay between the germline ends. Germline CDR1 is LGHDT and CDR2 is YNNKEL (reference sequence). CDR3 nucleotide sequence: TGTGCCAGCAGCCCAGCGGAGGGGAGGCCACTCTATGGCTACACCTTC. Amino acid sequence: CASSPAEGRPLYGYTF.

The gene calls are TRBV20-1 and TRBJ2-7, with 8 bases aligning to TRBD2. Germline V lookup: CDR1 DFQATT, CDR2 SNEGSKA (reference sequence). The CDR3 totals 12 residues. With V trimmed by 3 bases and J by 6 bases, 4 bases remained unmatched. The CDR3 DNA follows: TGCAGTGCTAGCAGCGGGAGTGGCGAGCAGTACTTC. Translation: CSASSGSGEQYF.

The chain carries TRBV6-1 and TRBJ2-3; 14 bases fit TRBD2. Germline CDR1 is MNHNS and CDR2 is SASEGT. This CDR3 spans 18 amino acids. V trimming: 1 base; J trimming: 5 bases; junction bases outside the gene matches: 8. CDR3 loop: CASSEGGLAGDDGDTQYF. The DNA of the CDR3 is TGTGCCAGCAGTGAAGGGGGACTAGCGGGAGATGATGGAGATACGCAGTATTTT.

This chain joins TRBV20-1 and TRBJ2-1; TRBD2 matches at 8 bases. The V gene end was trimmed by 6 bases and the J gene end by 4 bases; junction bases not matched to a gene: 8. The germline CDR1 and CDR2 sequences are DFQATT and SNEGSKA (reference sequence). The length of the CDR3 is 14 residues. The CDR3 here is CSAPLAVTYNEQFF. For the CDR3, the DNA is TGCAGTGCCCCACTAGCGGTTACTTACAATGAGCAGTTCTTC.

This clonotype was detected ten times or more. V and J are TRBV30 and TRBJ2-3; unclear D gene. The germline V and J ends were trimmed by 3 bases and 4 bases, with 11 bases remaining between them. The CDR3 has 13 amino acids. The germline gives CDR1 GTSNPN, CDR2 SVGIG (reference sequence). CDR3 region: CAWSLFGSDTQYF. As DNA, the CDR3 is TGTGCCTGGAGCCTATTTGGATCAGATACGCAGTATTTT.

This clonotype was observed many times. The V gene is TRBV5-1, the J gene TRBJ1-1; tentatively, D is TRBD1 (6 bases). CDR3 length: 15 residues. The germline CDR1 and CDR2 sequences are SGHRS and YFSETQ. V was trimmed by 6 bases and J by 1 base, leaving 16 bases between them. As DNA, the CDR3 is TGCGCCAGCACACCGGGAGGGGGACCGAACACTGAAGCTTTCTTT. It yields the protein CASTPGGGPNTEAFF.

This clonotype occurred many times. The chain recombines TRBV28 with TRBJ2-7; 7 bases map to TRBD1. CDR1 and CDR2 from the germline V gene are MDHEN and SYDVKM. The ends lost 2 bases at V and 1 base at J; junction bases unmatched: 2. This CDR3 spans 14 amino acids. The CDR3: CASSLPGQSYEQYF. CDR3 bases: TGTGCCAGCAGTTTACCGGGACAGTCCTACGAGCAGTACTTC. The complete variable domain, with remaining parts taken from reference TRBV28 and TRBJ2-7, reads DVKVTQSSRYLVKRTGEKVFLECVQDMDHENMFWYRQDPGLGLRLIYFSYDVKMKEKGDIPEGYSVSREKKERFSLILESASTNQTSMYLCASSLPGQSYEQYFGPGTRLTVT.

In its sample, this clonotype was seen many times. The gene calls are TRBV12-3 or TRBV12-4 and TRBJ2-7; D gene ambiguous. This CDR3 has 14 amino acids. Deletions cut 8 bases from V and 0 bases from J, with 14 bases between. The chain's CDR3 is CASSTSPVSYEQYF. The CDR3 bases are TGTGCCAGCTCCACCTCCCCGGTCTCCTACGAGCAGTACTTC.

This clonotype has only one observation. CDR3 DNA: TGTGCCAGCAGTCCGAGGACTAGCCCCTTATACGAGCAGTACTTC. Amino acids: CASSPRTSPLYEQYF. The genes are TRBV28 and TRBJ2-7, with TRBD2 matching over 8 bases. J was trimmed by 4 bases and V by 5 bases; bases with no gene match: 10. CDR1 is MDHEN and CDR2 is SYDVKM in the germline V gene. This CDR3 region has 15 residues.

As regards this clonotype: Possible read error: a much larger clone is one base away. This chain links TRBV2 with TRBJ1-6; perhaps TRBD1 as D (5 bases). The V gene's germline CDR1 is SNHLY and CDR2 FYNNEI. This CDR3 contains 15 residues. DNA of the CDR3: TGTGCCAGCACATTTGACCAGGGATTGAGTTCACCCCCCCACTTT. Its protein is CASTFDQGLSSPPHF.

There are a few counts of this clonotype. This chain connects TRBV9 to TRBJ1-2; a possible D gene is TRBD1 (5 bases). The CDR3 spans 13 residues. CDR1 and CDR2 from the germline V gene are SGDLS and YYNGEE. V was pared by 4 bases and J by 4 bases, with 11 bases between. In DNA, the CDR3 is TGTGCCAGCAGCTATGCAGGGACCTATGGCTACACCTTC. Its protein is CASSYAGTYGYTF. The variable domain in full, completed from reference TRBV9 and TRBJ1-2, reads DSGVTQTPKHLITATGQRVTLRCSPRSGDLSVYWYQQSLDQGLQFLIQYYNGEERAKGNILERFSAQQFPDLHSELNLSSLELGDSALYFCASSYAGTYGYTFGSGTRLTVV.

The CDR3 loop reads CASSLRPGTGNLTPYEQYF. In DNA form, the CDR3 reads TGCGCCAGCAGCCTCCGTCCCGGGACAGGGAACCTAACACCTTACGAGCAGTACTTC. V gene TRBV5-1 combines with J gene TRBJ2-7; 9 positions match TRBD1. This CDR3 is built from 19 residues. Germline CDR1 is SGHRS and CDR2 is YFSETQ. Germline trimming cut 4 bases from V and 4 bases from J; bases unmatched to any gene: 21.

In its sample, this clonotype was seen many times. The rearrangement joins TRBV6-2 or TRBV6-3 to TRBJ2-7; TRBD2 matches at 9 bases. The junction had 6 bases not matched to a gene; V was cut back by 5 bases and J by 4 bases. This CDR3 is 14 amino acids long. Looked up from germline, CDR1 is MNHEY and CDR2 is SVGEGT. The CDR3 DNA is TGTGCCAGCAGTCCGAGCGGGAGGAATTACGAGCAGTACTTC. It codes for CASSPSGRNYEQYF.

In this sample, this clonotype turned up a few times. The rearrangement uses TRBV20-1 and TRBJ1-3; D is ambiguous. From germline, CDR1 is DFQATT and CDR2 SNEGSKA (reference sequence). V was pared by 0 bases and J by 4 bases, with 7 bases between. The CDR3 covers 13 residues. In nucleotides, the CDR3 is TGCAGTGCTAGAGATGACACAGGAAACACCATATATTTT. Its protein product is CSARDDTGNTIYF.

This clonotype was seen at least ten times. The chain couples TRBV2 to TRBJ2-6; 7 bases match TRBD1. With 2 bases clipped from V and 0 bases from J, the junction kept 7 bases outside the gene matches. Per the germline V gene, CDR1 is SNHLY and CDR2 is FYNNEI. The CDR3 contains 18 residues. CDR3 DNA sequence: TGTGCCAGCAGTGAATTGGGGACAGCGAGCTCTGGGGCCAACGTCCTGACTTTC. As protein: CASSELGTASSGANVLTF.

This clonotype was detected many times. This rearrangement joins TRBV2 to TRBJ2-7; D ambiguous. CDR3 length: 18 amino acids. Trimming cost V 3 bases and J 7 bases, with 28 bases left between them. Germline V lookup: CDR1 SNHLY, CDR2 FYNNEI. As DNA, the CDR3 is TGTGCCAGCAGTGAGTCAACGTTTGAAGGACGTAGGCGTCGGGAGCAGTACTTC. Residues: CASSESTFEGRRRREQYF.

In this sample, this clonotype turned up many times. The rearrangement joins TRBV28 to TRBJ2-7; D unresolved. In germline, CDR1 is MDHEN, CDR2 SYDVKM. This CDR3 is 12 amino acids long. Trimming pared 7 bases from V and 7 bases from J, leaving 14 bases between. The CDR3, as DNA: TGTGCCAGCACTCCTTACCCCGGAGAGCAGTACTTC. It codes for CASTPYPGEQYF.

J is TRBJ2-4 and V is TRBV20-1, with 12 bases fitting TRBD2. Per germline, CDR1 DFQATT and CDR2 SNEGSKA (reference sequence). This CDR3 has 18 residues. The V segment lost 5 bases and the J segment 0 bases; nucleotides outside the gene matches: 11. CDR3 bases: TGCAGTGCTCTACTAGCGGGAGGACCATCCTTAGCCAAAAACATTCAGTACTTC. Encoded protein: CSALLAGGPSLAKNIQYF.